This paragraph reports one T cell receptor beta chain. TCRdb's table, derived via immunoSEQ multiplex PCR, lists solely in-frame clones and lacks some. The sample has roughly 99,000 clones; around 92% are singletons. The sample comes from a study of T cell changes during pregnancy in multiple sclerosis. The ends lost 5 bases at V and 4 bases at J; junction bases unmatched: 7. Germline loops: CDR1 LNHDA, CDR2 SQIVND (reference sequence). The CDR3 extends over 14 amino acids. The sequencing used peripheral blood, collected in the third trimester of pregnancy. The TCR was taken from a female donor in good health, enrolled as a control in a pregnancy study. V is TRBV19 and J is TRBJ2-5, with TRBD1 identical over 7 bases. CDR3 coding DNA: TGTGCCAGTAGTGCGACAGGGATGGTAGAGACCCAGTACTTC. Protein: CASSATGMVETQYF. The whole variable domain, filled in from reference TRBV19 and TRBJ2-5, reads DGGITQSPKYLFRKEGQNVTLSCEQNLNHDAMYWYRQDPGQGLRLIYYSQIVNDFQKGDIAEGYSVSREKKESFPLTVTSAQKNPTAFYLCASSATGMVETQYFGPGTRLLVL.